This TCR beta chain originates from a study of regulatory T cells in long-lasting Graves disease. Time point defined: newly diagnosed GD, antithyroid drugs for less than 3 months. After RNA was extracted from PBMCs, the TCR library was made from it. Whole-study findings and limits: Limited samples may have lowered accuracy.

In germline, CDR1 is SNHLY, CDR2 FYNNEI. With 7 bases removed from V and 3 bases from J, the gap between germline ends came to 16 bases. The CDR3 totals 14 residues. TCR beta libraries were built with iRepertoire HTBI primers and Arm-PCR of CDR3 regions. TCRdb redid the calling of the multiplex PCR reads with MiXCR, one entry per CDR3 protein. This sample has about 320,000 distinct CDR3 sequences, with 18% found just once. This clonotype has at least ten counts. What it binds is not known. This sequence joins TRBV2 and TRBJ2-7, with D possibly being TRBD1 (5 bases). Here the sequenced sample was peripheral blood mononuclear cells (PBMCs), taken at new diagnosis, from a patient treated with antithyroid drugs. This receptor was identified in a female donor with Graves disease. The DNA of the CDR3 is TGTGCCAGCAACGACGGACGGACAAACTACGAGCAGTACTTC. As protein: CASNDGRTNYEQYF.